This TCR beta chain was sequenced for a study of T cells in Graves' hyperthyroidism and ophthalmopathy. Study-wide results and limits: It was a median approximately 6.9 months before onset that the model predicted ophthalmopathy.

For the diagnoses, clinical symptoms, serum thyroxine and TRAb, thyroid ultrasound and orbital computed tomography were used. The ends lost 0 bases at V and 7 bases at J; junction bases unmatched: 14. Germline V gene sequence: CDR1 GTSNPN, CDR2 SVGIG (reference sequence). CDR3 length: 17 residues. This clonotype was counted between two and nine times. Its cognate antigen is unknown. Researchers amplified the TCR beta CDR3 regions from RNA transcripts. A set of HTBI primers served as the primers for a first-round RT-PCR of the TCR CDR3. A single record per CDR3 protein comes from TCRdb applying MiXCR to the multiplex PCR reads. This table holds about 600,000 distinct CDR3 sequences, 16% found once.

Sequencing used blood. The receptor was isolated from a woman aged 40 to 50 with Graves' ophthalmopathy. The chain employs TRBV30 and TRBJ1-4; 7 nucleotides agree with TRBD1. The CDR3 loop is CAWSVRGGGSLGEKLFF. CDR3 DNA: TGTGCCTGGAGTGTGCGGGGAGGGGGCTCTTTGGGTGAAAAACTGTTTTTT. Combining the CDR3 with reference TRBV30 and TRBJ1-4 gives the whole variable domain SQTIHQWPATLVQPVGSPLSLECTVEGTSNPNLYWYRQAAGRGLQLLFYSVGIGQISSEVPQNLSASRPQDRQFILSSKKLLLSDSGFYLCAWSVRGGGSLGEKLFFGSGTQLSVL.